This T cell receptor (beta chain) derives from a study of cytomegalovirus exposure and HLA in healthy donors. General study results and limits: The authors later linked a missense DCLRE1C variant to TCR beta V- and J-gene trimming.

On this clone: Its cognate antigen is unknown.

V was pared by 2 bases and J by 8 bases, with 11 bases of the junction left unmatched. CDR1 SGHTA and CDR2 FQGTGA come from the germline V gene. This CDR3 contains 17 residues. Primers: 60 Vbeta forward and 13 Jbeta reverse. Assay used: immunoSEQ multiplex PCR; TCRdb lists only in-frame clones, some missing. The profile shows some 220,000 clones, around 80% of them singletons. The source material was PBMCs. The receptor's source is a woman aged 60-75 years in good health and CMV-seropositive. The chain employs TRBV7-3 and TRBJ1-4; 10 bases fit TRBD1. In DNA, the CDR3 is TGTGCCAGCAGCTTATCATCTGGGACAGGGGTTAACGAAAAACTGTTTTTT. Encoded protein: CASSLSSGTGVNEKLFF.